This entry features one T cell receptor (beta chain) sequence. What it binds is unknown. Each CDR3 protein is one row after TCRdb ran MiXCR on the reads. The sample comprises 360,000 or so distinct CDR3 sequences, approximately 30% of which are singletons, and approximately 13% rests with the top ten. The CDR3 is 15 amino acids. J lost 3 bases, V lost 6 bases, and 4 bases had no gene match. Germline loops: CDR1 MDHEN, CDR2 SYDVKM. This record belongs to a study of T cell repertoires in cytomegalovirus infection. Background on the study: From public TCR beta signatures came an indication of both CMV infection and matching HLA type.

Points from the study as a whole: Predominance within the ex vivo response was attributable to HLA-C-restricted CMV-specific TCR beta clonotypes. Public TCR beta family frequency separated CMV-and-HLA carriers, including in an independent cohort.

The TCR sequence derives from a human donor in good health (CMV status not recorded). Some clones in this sample may be carry-over from other donors' samples. The sequencing used cultured PBMCs, collected from culture after CMV antigen stimulation. This chain uses TRBV28 with TRBJ2-2; 10 nucleotides match TRBD2. The CDR3 loop is CASSNSGRYTGELFF. Written as DNA, the CDR3 is TGTGCCAGCAGCAATAGCGGGAGGTACACCGGGGAGCTGTTTTTT.